This is a list of T cell receptor beta chains from one sample in a study of T cells after yellow fever vaccination. MiXCR was run by TCRdb on the 5' RACE reads, yielding one entry per CDR3 protein. Of around 56,000 distinct CDR3 sequences in the sample, 5.5% to 6% were seen once. The material was PBMCs, either bulk or a sorted T-cell subset (CD4+, CD8+, memory, or dextramer-sorted; not recorded which), obtained on the day of the yellow fever booster vaccination. The receptors were gathered from a man aged 18 to 30 who received the YFV17D yellow fever vaccine. Both conserved end residues are part of each CDR3. D genes are given only for firm matches. Clone size, where shown, is once, few, many, or a class for clones that have expanded.

d_call,v_call,j_call,clone_size,cdr3_aa,cdr3_nt
TRBD1,TRBV7-3,TRBJ2-2,many,CASSLSPRGPNTGELFF,TGTGCCAGCAGCTTAAGCCCCAGGGGGCCAAACACCGGGGAGCTGTTTTTT
NA,TRBV12-3/TRBV12-4,TRBJ2-2,many,CASRVKGPSTGELFF,TGTGCCAGCCGAGTTAAGGGTCCGAGCACCGGGGAGCTGTTTTTT
NA,TRBV4-3,TRBJ1-5,many,CASSQENWQTQHF,TGCGCCAGCAGCCAAGAAAATTGGCAGACCCAGCATTTT
TRBD1,TRBV19,TRBJ1-1,NA,CASRHQGTGEWSAEAFF,TGTGCCAGTAGGCACCAGGGGACAGGGGAATGGAGCGCTGAAGCTTTCTTT
NA,TRBV24-1,TRBJ2-2,NA,CATSVPDTGELFF,TGTGCCACCAGTGTTCCCGACACCGGGGAGCTGTTTTTT
TRBD2,TRBV4-1,TRBJ2-1,few,CASSQSGGASYNEQFF,TGCGCCAGCAGTCAAAGCGGGGGAGCCTCCTACAATGAGCAGTTCTTC
NA,TRBV12-3/TRBV12-4,TRBJ2-2,NA,CASSFGFGSPNTGELFF,TGTGCCAGCAGTTTTGGGTTTGGAAGCCCGAACACCGGGGAGCTGTTTTTT
TRBD2,TRBV12-3/TRBV12-4,TRBJ2-3,many,CASSPGGNTQYF,TGTGCCAGCAGCCCGGGGGGAAATACGCAGTATTTT
NA,TRBV20-1,TRBJ2-1,NA,CSARDKYNEQFF,TGCAGTGCTAGAGATAAGTACAATGAGCAGTTCTTC
NA,TRBV10-3,TRBJ1-4,many,CAISEGPLSGATNEKLFF,TGTGCCATCAGTGAGGGGCCCTTGTCGGGGGCAACTAATGAAAAACTGTTTTTT
NA,TRBV12-3/TRBV12-4,TRBJ1-5,few,CASSLAYSQPQHF,TGTGCCAGCAGTTTAGCGTACAGTCAGCCCCAGCATTTT